These T cell receptor beta chains were read from a single sample in a study of radiotherapy plus CTLA-4 blockade in lung cancer. Repertoires were generated with immunoSEQ multiplex PCR, while TCRdb's copy carries only in-frame clones and drops some. This table has roughly 32,000 clones, 65% to 75% appearing once. This material consisted of peripheral blood, taken from a patient treated with radiotherapy plus ipilimumab. The receptors originated from a human donor with non-small cell lung cancer who had stable disease on radiotherapy plus ipilimumab. Both conserved end residues are part of each CDR3. The D gene is left open where the match is weak. Size is omitted from some rows. Given values are once, few, many or a class for expanded clones.

j_call v_call cdr3_length clone_size d_call cdr3_nt cdr3_aa
TRBJ1-1 TRBV4-1 14 - TRBD1 TGCGCCACCACTCACCCAGGGGGGAACACTGAAGCTTTCTTT CATTHPGGNTEAFF
TRBJ2-7 TRBV10-3 14 - - TGTGCCATCAGTGAAGGTCGACGAGGCTACGAGCAGTACTTC CAISEGRRGYEQYF
TRBJ2-7 TRBV7-2 13 - - TGTGCCAGCAGCTTCGACCAGACTGGCGAGCAGTACTTC CASSFDQTGEQYF
TRBJ1-3 TRBV6-5 13 - - TGTGCCAGCGCAGGGTCCTCTGGAAACACCATATATTTT CASAGSSGNTIYF
TRBJ2-1 TRBV5-4 15 - - TGTGCCAGCAGCCCCAAACTAGGATCCTACAATGAGCAGTTCTTC CASSPKLGSYNEQFF
TRBJ2-7 TRBV13 15 - TRBD2 TGTGCCAGCAGCCGGCGGGGGGGAGCGTTGGGCGAGCAGTACTTC CASSRRGGALGEQYF
TRBJ2-1 TRBV11-3 12 - - TGTGCCAGCAGCTTAGATCGGTATGAGCAGTTCTTC CASSLDRYEQFF
TRBJ1-5 TRBV6-5 14 few - TGTGCCAGCAGTCTAACAGGGATGGGTCAGCCCCAGCATTTT CASSLTGMGQPQHF
TRBJ1-2 TRBV7-2 14 - - TGTGCCAGCAGCTTAGGCCAGGGAAACGTTGGCTACACCTTC CASSLGQGNVGYTF
TRBJ2-2 TRBV19 16 - TRBD2 TGTGCCAGTAGTATAGTGGGCGGGAGGGCCACCGGGGAGCTGTTTTTT CASSIVGGRATGELFF
TRBJ1-1 TRBV14 13 - - TGTGCCAGCAGCCAAGGGACAGTCACTGAAGCTTTCTTT CASSQGTVTEAFF
TRBJ2-7 TRBV27 16 - TRBD1 TGTGCCAGCAGTTTAGCGCCGACAGGGCCGGCCTACGAGCAGTACTTC CASSLAPTGPAYEQYF
TRBJ2-5 TRBV2 12 - - TGTGCCAGCAGTGGGACTAAAGAGACCCAGTACTTC CASSGTKETQYF
TRBJ1-2 TRBV14 13 - - TGTGCCAGCAGCCAACTCTCGGGCTATGGCTACACCTTC CASSQLSGYGYTF
TRBJ2-7 TRBV7-2 13 medium-sized TRBD2 TGTGCCAGCAGCCCCGGACTAGCGCGTGAGCAGTACTTC CASSPGLAREQYF
TRBJ1-4 TRBV19 14 - TRBD1 TGTGCCACCCAAAACAGGGGCACTAATGAAAAACTGTTTTTT CATQNRGTNEKLFF
TRBJ1-2 TRBV6-5 13 - TRBD1 TGTGCCAGCAATGATGAGGGGGCAGGAGGCTACACCTTC CASNDEGAGGYTF
TRBJ2-7 TRBV5-5 15 - - TGTGCCAGCAGCCCTTCGGACACCCTCTCCTACGAGCAGTACTTC CASSPSDTLSYEQYF
TRBJ1-5 TRBV27 15 - TRBD1 TGTGCCAGCAGTTTACAGGGGGTGCGCAATCAGCCCCAGCATTTT CASSLQGVRNQPQHF
TRBJ2-7 TRBV10-1 16 - - TGCGCCAGCAGCGAGAGGGTACAGCGCCTAACTACCGAGCAGTACTTC CASSERVQRLTTEQYF
TRBJ2-3 TRBV4-2 16 once - TGTGCCAGCAGCCCACACAGGGGACTAGGCACAGATACGCAGTATTTT CASSPHRGLGTDTQYF
TRBJ2-2 TRBV6-1 14 few - TGTGCCAGCAGTGATCTTCGGGACTCCGGGGAGCTGTTTTTT CASSDLRDSGELFF
TRBJ1-1 TRBV7-2 16 - - TGTGCCAGCAGCCCCCAGGGGTCGGGAATGAACACTGAAGCTTTCTTT CASSPQGSGMNTEAFF
TRBJ2-6 TRBV19 15 few - TGTGCCAGTAGTAGAGGGGGGTTGCTGTGGAGGTGTAGGACTTTC CASSRGGLLWRCRTF
TRBJ2-7 TRBV6-5 14 few - TGTGCCAGCAGCCCAGACACCCTCCTCGACGAGCAGTACTTC CASSPDTLLDEQYF
TRBJ2-3 TRBV2 15 few TRBD2 TGTGCCAGCAGTGGGCGGGAGGGGAGCACAGATACGCAGTATTTT CASSGREGSTDTQYF
TRBJ1-5 TRBV5-6 14 once - TGTGCCAGCAGCTTGGGCCAGTTCGATCAGCCCCAGCATTTT CASSLGQFDQPQHF
TRBJ1-1 TRBV2 13 - - TGTGCCAGCAGTGGCAGGGGGAACACTGAAGCTTTCTTT CASSGRGNTEAFF
TRBJ2-1 TRBV28 16 - - TGTGCCAGCAGTACTTTCGGAGGCCGAAAACAATTTGAGCAGTTCTTC CASSTFGGRKQFEQFF
TRBJ1-6 TRBV6-1 12 - - TGTGCCAGCAGTGAAGGAACTTCACCCCTCCACTTT CASSEGTSPLHF
TRBJ2-7 TRBV6-1 14 - - TGTGCCAGCAGTGGGAGGGGGCAGGGCTACGAGCAGTACTTC CASSGRGQGYEQYF
TRBJ1-2 TRBV7-2 14 - TRBD1 TGTGCCAGCAGCCCCGCTAGGGACAGCTATGGCTACACCTTC CASSPARDSYGYTF
TRBJ1-4 TRBV5-1 15 - - TGCGCCAGCAGCTTTGGTAGGCCAACTAATGAAAAACTGTTTTTT CASSFGRPTNEKLFF
TRBJ1-2 TRBV7-9 16 once - TGTGCCAGCAGCTTAGCGGGGGTCAGCCATACCGTTGGCTACACCTTC CASSLAGVSHTVGYTF
TRBJ1-1 TRBV6-5 12 once - TGTGCCAGCCCTTCCCGGGGTACTGAAGCTTTCTTT CASPSRGTEAFF
TRBJ2-5 TRBV7-8 16 - - TGTGCCAGCAGCACAAATACGGCAGGGCCCCGCTCGACCCAGTACTTC CASSTNTAGPRSTQYF
TRBJ1-1 TRBV5-1 10 - - TGCGAACAGGGCAAAGCAGAAGCTTTCTTT CEQGKAEAFF